This TCR beta chain was found in a study of graft-versus-host responses after intestinal transplantation. Study results and limitations: After transplant, early declines in HvG clones were associated with peak levels of circulating GvH clones.

With 4 bases clipped from V and 4 bases from J, the junction kept 5 bases outside the gene matches. The CDR3 runs to 14 residues. The V gene's germline CDR1 is SGHRS and CDR2 YFSETQ. Profiled with immunoSEQ multiplex PCR; TCRdb holds only in-frame clones, not every one. The data contain some 41,000 clones, 89% of them singletons. Turning to this clone: No antigen is known for it.

The chain joins TRBV5-1 to TRBJ2-5; TRBD2 matches 9 bases. Material: PBMCs, obtained around 270 days after transplant. The sequence came from a human patient who received an intestinal transplant, so some T cells may come from the graft donor. CDR3 amino acids: CASSPRGGRETQYF. The CDR3, as DNA: TGCGCCAGCAGCCCGCGGGGGGGGCGAGAGACCCAGTACTTC.